This T cell receptor beta chain came from a study of blood T cells in healthy people across ages. Per the germline V gene, CDR1 is SEHNR and CDR2 is FQNEAQ (reference sequence). This CDR3 spans 13 amino acids. There were at least 5 micrograms of total RNA extracted from every sample. Only a few counts were recorded for this clonotype. Sample-barcoded 5' priming and a J-beta primer mix drove a second PCR of 7 to 11 cycles. Each of the cDNA molecules was tagged by a template-switch adaptor with 12 random nucleotides. Every sample produced at least 3 million CDR3-containing paired-end reads. TCRdb reprocessed the 5' RACE reads with MiXCR, giving one entry per CDR3 protein. This sample has some 800,000 distinct CDR3 sequences, with around 45% found just once.

The clonotype was recovered from a man aged 55 to 69 in good health. This chain connects TRBV7-9 to TRBJ2-4, with D tentatively TRBD1 (6 bases). The DNA matches TRBJ2-7 better at its end, which makes the J call doubtful. Sequenced: blood. The CDR3 spells CASSLRGNNEQYF. The DNA of the CDR3 is TGTGCCAGCAGCTTAAGGGGGAATAACGAGCAGTACTTC.